This TCR beta chain was found in a study of Ad26.COV2.S vaccination and SARS-CoV-2 variants. Overall study: Intramuscularly, Ad26.COV2.S was given either once or twice, 56 days apart. General study results and limits: Total responses of T cells may have been underestimated by the analyses of TCR breadth and depth. Placebo recipients showed lower spike-specific TCR breadth than vaccinees.

Concerning this clone: Its antigen is undetermined.

V shed 2 bases and J 2 bases; nucleotides not matched to a gene: 4. The CDR3 runs 15 residues. Germline CDR1 is SGHKS and CDR2 is YYEKEE (reference sequence). The data were produced by immunoSEQ multiplex PCR, yet TCRdb's version contains in-frame clones alone and is incomplete. The sample lists approximately 280,000 clones; more than 75% were seen once. Sample treatment: around 19 received Ad26.COV2.S at low or high dose, single or two shots; about 5 received placebo; per-sample allocation not given. Vaccine and placebo recipients were sampled on day 63 after the first injection. This vaccine is an Ad26 vector that expresses the Wuhan-strain SARS-CoV-2 spike.

The TCR comes from a person aged 18-65 years who received the Ad26.COV2.S COVID-19 vaccine or a placebo. The material sequenced was peripheral blood, taken in a trial of Ad26.COV2.S vaccine versus placebo. The chain uses TRBV5-5 and TRBJ2-5, with 9 positions matching TRBD2. CDR3 coding DNA: TGTGCCAGCAGCTTTGGACTAGCGTCACAAGAGACCCAGTACTTC. It specifies CASSFGLASQETQYF. Full variable domain (missing parts from reference TRBV5-5 and TRBJ2-5): DAGVTQSPTHLIKTRGQQVTLRCSPISGHKSVSWYQQVLGQGPQFIFQYYEKEERGRGNFPDRFSARQFPNYSSELNVNALLLGDSALYLCASSFGLASQETQYFGPGTRLLVL.